This T cell receptor (beta chain) was obtained from a study of T cell repertoires in cytomegalovirus infection. TCRdb recomputed calls from the reads with MiXCR, one row per CDR3 protein. The data show tens of thousands of distinct CDR3 sequences, with 20% to 25% seen just once and around 72% held by the top ten. A note on this clonotype: Its specificity is unknown.

The V gene lost 3 bases and the J gene lost 6 bases, with 6 bases spanning the gap. CDR3 length: 12 amino acids. The sequencing here drew on CD8+ T cells from cultured PBMCs, taken from culture after CMV antigen stimulation. The TCR comes from a human donor in good health (CMV status not recorded). Some clones in this sample may be carry-over from other donors' samples. The chain couples TRBV12-3 or TRBV12-4 to TRBJ1-5, with D unresolved. DNA of the CDR3: TGTGCCAGCAGTTTTAGGCCTCAGCCCCAGCATTTT. Its protein product is CASSFRPQPQHF.